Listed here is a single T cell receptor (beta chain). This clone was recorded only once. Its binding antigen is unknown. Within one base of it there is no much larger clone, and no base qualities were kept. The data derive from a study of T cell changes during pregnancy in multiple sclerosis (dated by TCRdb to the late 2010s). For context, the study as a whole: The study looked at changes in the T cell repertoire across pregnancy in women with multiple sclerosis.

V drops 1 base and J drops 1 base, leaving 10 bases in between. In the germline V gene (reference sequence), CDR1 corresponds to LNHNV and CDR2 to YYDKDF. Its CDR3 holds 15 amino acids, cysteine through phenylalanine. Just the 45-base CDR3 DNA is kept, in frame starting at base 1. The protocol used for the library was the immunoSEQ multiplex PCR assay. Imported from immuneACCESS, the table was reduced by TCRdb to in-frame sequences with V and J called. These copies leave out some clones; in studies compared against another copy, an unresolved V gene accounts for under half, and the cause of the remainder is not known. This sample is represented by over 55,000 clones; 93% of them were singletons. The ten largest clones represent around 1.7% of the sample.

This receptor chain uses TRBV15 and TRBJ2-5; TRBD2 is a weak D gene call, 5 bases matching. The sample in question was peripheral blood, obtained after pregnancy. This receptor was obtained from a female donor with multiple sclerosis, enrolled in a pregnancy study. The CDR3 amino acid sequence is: CATSRAGKVQETQYF. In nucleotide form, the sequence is TGTGCCACCAGCAGAGCCGGGAAGGTCCAAGAGACCCAGTACTTC.